Included here is one TCR beta chain sequence, with context. This sample was taken from a study of identical twins. TCRdb reprocessed the 5' RACE reads via MiXCR and lists one record per CDR3 protein. This table holds fewer than 650,000 distinct CDR3 sequences, approximately 10% found once. The V gene lost 6 bases and the J gene lost 2 bases, with 10 bases spanning the gap. The germline V gene has CDR1 DFQATT and CDR2 SNEGSKA (reference sequence). The CDR3 is made up of 12 amino acids. These data are also associated with another study on yellow fever vaccine responses in identical twins. Per that study: Twins' vaccine T cell responses were reported to seem partly convergent and partly personalized.

This receptor was obtained from a woman under 30 in good health. This sequence joins TRBV20-1 and TRBJ1-2, with D perhaps TRBD1 (5 bases). The material sequenced was PBMCs. The CDR3 region has the DNA TGCAGTGCCCCGGGGGGGAACTATGGCTACACCTTC. This sequence encodes CSAPGGNYGYTF.